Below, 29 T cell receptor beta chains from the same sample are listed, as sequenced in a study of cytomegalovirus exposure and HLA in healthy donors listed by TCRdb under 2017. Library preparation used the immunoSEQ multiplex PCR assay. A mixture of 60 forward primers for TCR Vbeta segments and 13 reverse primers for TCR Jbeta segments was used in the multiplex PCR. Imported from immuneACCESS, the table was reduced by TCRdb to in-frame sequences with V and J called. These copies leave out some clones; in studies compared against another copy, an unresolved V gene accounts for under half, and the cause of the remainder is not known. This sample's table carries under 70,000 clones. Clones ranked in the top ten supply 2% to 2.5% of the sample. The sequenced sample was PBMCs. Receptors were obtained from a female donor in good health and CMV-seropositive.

DNA of the CDR3: TGCGCCAGCAGCCACTTATACCTCGAGAAAAATGAAAAACTGTTTTTT. This codes for CASSHLYLEKNEKLFF. This chain joins TRBV4-1 and TRBJ1-4, with D hard to call. Trimming pared 3 bases from V and 5 bases from J, leaving 16 bases between. The CDR3 extends over 16 amino acids. Germline lookup yields CDR1 MGHRA and CDR2 YSYEKL.

CDR3 coding DNA: TGTGCCAGCAGCGACGATCCTAGCGGGGGCCCTTACAATGAGCAGTTCTTC. Protein product: CASSDDPSGGPYNEQFF. The rearrangement joins TRBV9 to TRBJ2-1; 10 nucleotides match TRBD2. The germline V gene has CDR1 SGDLS and CDR2 YYNGEE. The CDR3 length is 17 residues. V gave up 3 bases and J gave up 4 bases; unmatched junction bases: 10. Variable domain in full (rest from reference TRBV9 and TRBJ2-1): DSGVTQTPKHLITATGQRVTLRCSPRSGDLSVYWYQQSLDQGLQFLIQYYNGEERAKGNILERFSAQQFPDLHSELNLSSLELGDSALYFCASSDDPSGGPYNEQFFGPGTRLTVL.

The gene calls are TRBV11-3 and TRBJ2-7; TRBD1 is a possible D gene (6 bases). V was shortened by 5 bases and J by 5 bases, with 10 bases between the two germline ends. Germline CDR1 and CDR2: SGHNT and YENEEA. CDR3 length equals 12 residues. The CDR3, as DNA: TGTGCCAGCAGCCATACAGGGCACGAGCAGTACTTC. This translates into CASSHTGHEQYF.

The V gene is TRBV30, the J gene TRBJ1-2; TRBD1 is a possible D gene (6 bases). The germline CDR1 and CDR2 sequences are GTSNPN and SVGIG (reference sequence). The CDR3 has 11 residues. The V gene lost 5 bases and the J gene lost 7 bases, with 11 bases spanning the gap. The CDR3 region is CAWGRGAGYTF. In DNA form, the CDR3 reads TGTGCCTGGGGTCGGGGGGCTGGCTACACCTTC.

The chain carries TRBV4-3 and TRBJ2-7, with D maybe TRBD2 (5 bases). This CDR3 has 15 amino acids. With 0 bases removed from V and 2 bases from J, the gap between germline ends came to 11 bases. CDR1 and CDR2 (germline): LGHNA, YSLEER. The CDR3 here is CASSQDSASAYEQYF. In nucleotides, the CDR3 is TGCGCCAGCAGCCAAGATAGCGCCAGCGCCTACGAGCAGTACTTC.

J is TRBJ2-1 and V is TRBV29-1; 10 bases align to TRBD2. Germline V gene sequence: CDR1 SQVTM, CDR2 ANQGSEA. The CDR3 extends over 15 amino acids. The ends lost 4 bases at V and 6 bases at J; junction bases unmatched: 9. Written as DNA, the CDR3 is TGCAGCGTTGGGGCTAGCGGGAGACGGGTCAATGAGCAGTTCTTC. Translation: CSVGASGRRVNEQFF.

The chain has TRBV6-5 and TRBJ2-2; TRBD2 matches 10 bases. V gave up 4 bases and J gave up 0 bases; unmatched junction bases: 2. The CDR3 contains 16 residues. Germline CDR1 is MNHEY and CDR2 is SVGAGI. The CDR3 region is CASSFLAGANTGELFF. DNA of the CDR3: TGTGCCAGCAGTTTTCTAGCGGGAGCGAACACCGGGGAGCTGTTTTTT.

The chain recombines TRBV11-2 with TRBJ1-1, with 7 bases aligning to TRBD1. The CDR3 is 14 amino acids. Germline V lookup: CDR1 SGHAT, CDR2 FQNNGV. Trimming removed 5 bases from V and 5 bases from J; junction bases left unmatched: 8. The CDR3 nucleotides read TGTGCCAGCAGCCCGGGCAGGGGGACGACTGAAGCTTTCTTT. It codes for CASSPGRGTTEAFF. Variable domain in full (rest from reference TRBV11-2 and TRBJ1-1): EAGVAQSPRYKIIEKRQSVAFWCNPISGHATLYWYQQILGQGPKLLIQFQNNGVVDDSQLPKDRFSAERLKGVDSTLKIQPAKLEDSAVYLCASSPGRGTTEAFFGQGTRLTVV.

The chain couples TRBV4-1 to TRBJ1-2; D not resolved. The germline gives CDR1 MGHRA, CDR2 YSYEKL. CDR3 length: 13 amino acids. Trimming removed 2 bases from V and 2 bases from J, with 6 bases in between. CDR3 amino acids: CASSQRSNYGYTF. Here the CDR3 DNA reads TGCGCCAGCAGCCAACGTTCCAACTATGGCTACACCTTC.

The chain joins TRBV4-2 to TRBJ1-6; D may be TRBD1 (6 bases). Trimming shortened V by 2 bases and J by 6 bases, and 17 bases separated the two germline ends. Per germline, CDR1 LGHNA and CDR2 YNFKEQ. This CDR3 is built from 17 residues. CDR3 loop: CASSQNPDSFSNSPLHF. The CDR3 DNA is TGTGCCAGCAGCCAAAACCCGGACAGCTTTTCTAATTCACCCCTCCACTTT.

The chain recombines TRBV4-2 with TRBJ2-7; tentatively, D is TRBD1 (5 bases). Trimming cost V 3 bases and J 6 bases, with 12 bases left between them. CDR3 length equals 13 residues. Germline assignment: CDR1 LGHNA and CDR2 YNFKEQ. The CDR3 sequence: CASSHTQGSEQYF. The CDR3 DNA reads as TGTGCCAGCAGCCATACTCAGGGCAGCGAGCAGTACTTC.

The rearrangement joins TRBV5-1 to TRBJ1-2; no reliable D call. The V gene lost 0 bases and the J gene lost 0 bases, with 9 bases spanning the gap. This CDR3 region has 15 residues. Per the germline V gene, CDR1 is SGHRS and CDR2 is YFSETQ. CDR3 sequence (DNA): TGCGCCAGCAGCTTGGAAGTCGGGGCTAACTATGGCTACACCTTC. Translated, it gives CASSLEVGANYGYTF.

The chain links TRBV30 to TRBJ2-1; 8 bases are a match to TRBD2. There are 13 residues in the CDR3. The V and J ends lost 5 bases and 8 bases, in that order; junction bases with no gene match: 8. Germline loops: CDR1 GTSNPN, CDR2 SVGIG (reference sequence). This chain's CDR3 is CAWGLGGADEQFF. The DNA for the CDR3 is TGTGCCTGGGGGCTCGGGGGGGCGGATGAGCAGTTCTTC.

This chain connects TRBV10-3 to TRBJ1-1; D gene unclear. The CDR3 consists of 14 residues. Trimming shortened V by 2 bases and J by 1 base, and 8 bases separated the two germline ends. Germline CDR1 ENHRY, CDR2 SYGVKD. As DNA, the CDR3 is TGTGCCATCAGTGAGAGGCAGCGGAACACTGAAGCTTTCTTT. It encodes CAISERQRNTEAFF.

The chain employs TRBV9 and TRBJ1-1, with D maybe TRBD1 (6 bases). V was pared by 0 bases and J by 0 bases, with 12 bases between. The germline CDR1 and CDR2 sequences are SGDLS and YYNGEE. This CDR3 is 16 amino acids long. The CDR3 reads CASSVGTDFMNTEAFF. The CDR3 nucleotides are TGTGCCAGCAGCGTAGGGACAGACTTTATGAACACTGAAGCTTTCTTT.

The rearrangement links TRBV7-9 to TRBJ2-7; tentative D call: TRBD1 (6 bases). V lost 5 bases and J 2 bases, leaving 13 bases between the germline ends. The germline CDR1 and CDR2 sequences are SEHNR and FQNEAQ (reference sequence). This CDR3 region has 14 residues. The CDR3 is CASSTGKAAYEQYF. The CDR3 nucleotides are TGTGCCAGCAGCACAGGGAAGGCTGCCTACGAGCAGTACTTC.

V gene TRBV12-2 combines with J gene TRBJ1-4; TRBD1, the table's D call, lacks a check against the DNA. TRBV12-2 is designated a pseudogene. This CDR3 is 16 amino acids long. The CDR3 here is CASRLATWTVNEKLFF. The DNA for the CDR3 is TGTGCAAGTCGCTTAGCTACATGGACAGTGAATGAAAAACTGTTTTTT.

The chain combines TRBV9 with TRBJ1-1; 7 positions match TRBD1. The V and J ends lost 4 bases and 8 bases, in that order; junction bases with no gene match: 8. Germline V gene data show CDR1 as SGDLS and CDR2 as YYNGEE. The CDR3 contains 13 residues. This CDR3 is CASSSWTGEEAFF. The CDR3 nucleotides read TGTGCCAGCAGCTCCTGGACAGGCGAGGAAGCTTTCTTT.

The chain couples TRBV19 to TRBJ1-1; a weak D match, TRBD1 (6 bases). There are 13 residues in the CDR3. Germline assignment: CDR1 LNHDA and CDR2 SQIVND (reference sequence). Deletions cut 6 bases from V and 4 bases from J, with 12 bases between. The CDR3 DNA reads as TGTGCCAGTAGACAGGGTTTGAGCACTGAAGCTTTCTTT. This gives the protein CASRQGLSTEAFF.

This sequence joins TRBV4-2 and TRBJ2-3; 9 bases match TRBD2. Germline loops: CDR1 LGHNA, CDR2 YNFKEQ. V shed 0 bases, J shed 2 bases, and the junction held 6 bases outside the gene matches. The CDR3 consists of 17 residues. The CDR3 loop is CASSQDEAGGFTDTQYF. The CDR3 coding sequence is TGTGCCAGCAGCCAAGATGAGGCGGGAGGGTTCACAGATACGCAGTATTTT.

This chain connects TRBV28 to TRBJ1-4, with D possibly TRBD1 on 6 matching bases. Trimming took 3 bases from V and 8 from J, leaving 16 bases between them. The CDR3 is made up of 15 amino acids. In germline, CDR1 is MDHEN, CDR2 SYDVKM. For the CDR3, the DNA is TGTGCCAGCAGTTTGGGAGGGGGGTTTAGCGAAAAACTGTTTTTT. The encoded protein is CASSLGGGFSEKLFF.

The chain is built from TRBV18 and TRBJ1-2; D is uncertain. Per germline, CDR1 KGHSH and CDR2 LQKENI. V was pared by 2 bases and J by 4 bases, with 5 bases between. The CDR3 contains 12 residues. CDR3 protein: CASSPGSYGYTF. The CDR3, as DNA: TGTGCCAGCTCACCAGGCAGCTATGGCTACACCTTC.

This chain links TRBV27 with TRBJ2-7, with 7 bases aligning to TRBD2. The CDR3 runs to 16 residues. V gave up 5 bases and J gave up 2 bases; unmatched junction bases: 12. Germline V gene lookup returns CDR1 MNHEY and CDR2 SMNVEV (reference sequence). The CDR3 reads CASSHTAFAGAYEQYF. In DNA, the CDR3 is TGTGCCAGCAGTCACACAGCCTTCGCGGGGGCCTACGAGCAGTACTTC.

In DNA form, the CDR3 reads TGCGCCAGCAGCCAGGACATCTCCGGGGAGCTGTTTTTT. It yields the protein CASSQDISGELFF. V is TRBV4-3 and J is TRBJ2-2, with D possibly being TRBD1 (5 bases). The CDR3 extends over 13 amino acids. V lost 3 bases and J lost 6, with 8 bases in between. Per germline, CDR1 LGHNA and CDR2 YSLEER.

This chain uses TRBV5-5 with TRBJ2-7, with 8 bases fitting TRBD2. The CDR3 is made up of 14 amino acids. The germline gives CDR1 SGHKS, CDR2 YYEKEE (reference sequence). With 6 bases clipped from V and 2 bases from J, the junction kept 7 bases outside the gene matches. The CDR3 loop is CASTTTSEAYEQYF. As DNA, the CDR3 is TGTGCCAGCACCACGACTAGCGAGGCCTACGAGCAGTACTTC.

CDR3 sequence: CASSFTTGDNSPLHF. CDR3 DNA: TGTGCCAGCAGCTTTACGACAGGGGACAATTCACCCCTCCACTTT. This rearrangement joins TRBV9 to TRBJ1-6, with 8 bases fitting TRBD1. Unmatched junction bases numbered 7, after V lost 4 bases and J lost 7 bases. CDR3 size: 15 residues. CDR1 SGDLS and CDR2 YYNGEE come from the germline V gene.

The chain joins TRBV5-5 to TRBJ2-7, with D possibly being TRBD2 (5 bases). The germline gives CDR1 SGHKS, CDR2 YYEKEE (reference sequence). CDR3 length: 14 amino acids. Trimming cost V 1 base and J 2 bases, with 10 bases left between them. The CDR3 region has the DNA TGTGCCAGCAGCTTGACGGGGAATCCCTACGAGCAGTACTTC. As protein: CASSLTGNPYEQYF.

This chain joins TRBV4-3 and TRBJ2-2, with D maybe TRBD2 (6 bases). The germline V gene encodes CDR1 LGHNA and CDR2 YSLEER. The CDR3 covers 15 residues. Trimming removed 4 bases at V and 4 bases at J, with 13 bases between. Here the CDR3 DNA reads TGCGCCAGCAGCCCACTCGCGGGGAGCACCGGGGAGCTGTTTTTT. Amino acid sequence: CASSPLAGSTGELFF.

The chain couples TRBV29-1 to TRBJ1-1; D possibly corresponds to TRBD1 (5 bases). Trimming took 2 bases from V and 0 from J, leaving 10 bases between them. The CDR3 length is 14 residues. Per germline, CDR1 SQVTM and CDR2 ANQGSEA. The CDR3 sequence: CSVERQIMNTEAFF. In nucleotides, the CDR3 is TGCAGCGTTGAACGACAGATAATGAACACTGAAGCTTTCTTT. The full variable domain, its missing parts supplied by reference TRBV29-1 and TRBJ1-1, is SAVISQKPSRDICQRGTSLTIQCQVDSQVTMMFWYRQQPGQSLTLIATANQGSEATYESGFVIDKFPISRPNLTFSTLTVSNMSPEDSSIYLCSVERQIMNTEAFFGQGTRLTVV.